This TCR beta chain was found in a study of T cell changes during pregnancy in multiple sclerosis. V trimming: 6 bases; J trimming: 3 bases; junction bases outside the gene matches: 12. This CDR3 spans 16 amino acids. Germline CDR1 and CDR2: MNHEY and SMNVEV (reference sequence). Clones were sequenced by immunoSEQ multiplex PCR, and TCRdb holds only the in-frame ones, with some missing. The sample holds 20,000 to 25,000 clones, around nine tenths seen once. The chain is built from TRBV27 and TRBJ2-7; TRBD2 matches at 9 bases. The receptor's source is a female donor with multiple sclerosis, enrolled in a pregnancy study. The source material was CD8+ T cells from peripheral blood mononuclear cells, sampled in the first trimester of pregnancy. The CDR3: CASRVRVGLADYEQYF. CDR3 DNA: TGTGCCAGCAGGGTACGGGTGGGACTAGCAGACTACGAGCAGTACTTC.